Each of the 2 T cell receptor beta chains below was sequenced from the same sample in a study of CD8+CD57+ T cells in acquired aplastic anemia. Using genomic DNA as the template, TCR beta VDJ and CDR3 profiling was carried out. MiXCR, applied by TCRdb to the reads, yields one record per CDR3 protein. Among under 200,000 distinct CDR3 sequences, around 48% were seen once, and the ten largest hold around 3%. It was patients with CD8+CD57+ cell expansion by flow cytometry who were chosen for sequencing. Material for sequencing was sorted CD4+, CD8+, or CD8+CD57+ T cells (not recorded which) from PBMCs. The receptor source for this set is a human donor with aplastic anemia.

The CDR3 nucleotides are TGTGCCTGGAGTGCGACAGGGGCGGCCATATATTTT. Encoded protein: CAWSATGAAIYF. This chain connects TRBV30 to TRBJ1-3; TRBD1 agrees at 8 bases. The junction had 4 bases not matched to a gene; V was cut back by 1 base and J by 11 bases. Per the germline V gene, CDR1 is GTSNPN and CDR2 is SVGIG (reference sequence). This CDR3 is 12 amino acids long.

The V call is TRBV27, the J call TRBJ1-4; D not resolved. CDR1 MNHEY and CDR2 SMNVEV come from the germline V gene (reference sequence). The V gene lost 6 bases and the J gene lost 8 bases, with 10 bases spanning the gap. The CDR3 runs 12 residues. CDR3 sequence reads: CASSFRMEKLFF. Written as DNA, the CDR3 is TGTGCCAGCAGCTTTCGGATGGAAAAACTGTTTTTT.